Listed below are T cell receptor beta chains from one sample, sequenced in a study of shared clonotypes between healthy human individuals. Clones were read by immunoSEQ multiplex PCR, and TCRdb kept only the in-frame ones, dropping some. The sample lists around 88,000 clones, 60% to 70% occurring once. Sequencing input: memory CD8+ T cells sorted from blood. Receptors were obtained from a man aged 30 to 39 in good health. CDR3s include the opening cysteine and the closing phenylalanine or tryptophan.

TRBJ2-1 TRBV10-2 CASRAEAGPSSYNEQFF
TRBJ2-7 TRBV5-6 CASSLEQYYTYEQYF
TRBJ2-7 TRBV2 CASRLGGYEQYF
TRBJ2-7 TRBV18 CASSPGLQGGEQYF
TRBJ2-3 TRBV18 CASFPSNQAVLTDTQYF
TRBJ2-3 TRBV5-4 CASSLGGGGTDTQYF
TRBJ2-7 TRBV19 CASSMGIAEGYEQYF
TRBJ2-2 TRBV11-2 CASSSQRSRKELFF
TRBJ2-4 TRBV18 CASSPAREQAKNIQYF
TRBJ2-3 TRBV6-1 CASSEEGGLAGTDTQYF
TRBJ2-7 TRBV29-1 CSVLGFPGTGSFSGEQYF
TRBJ2-7 TRBV5-4 CASSQGGDEQYF
TRBJ2-2 TRBV7-8 CASSLGSTGYTGELFF
TRBJ2-7 TRBV15 CATSRDLDRDRSSYEQYF
TRBJ1-5 TRBV4-3 CASSWEGDQPQHF
TRBJ2-7 TRBV7-9 CASSLEWDRVHEQYF
TRBJ2-7 TRBV30 CAWSAGTLNYEQYF
TRBJ2-1 TRBV7-2 CASSKTGIYNEQFF
TRBJ2-1 TRBV7-2 CASSIPSGEQFF
TRBJ2-3 TRBV9 CASSVAGGRDTQYF
TRBJ2-7 TRBV6-1 CASSARYYEQYF
TRBJ1-5 TRBV28 CASGTGGDQPQHF
TRBJ2-1 TRBV7-9 CASRPTTGVSRQFF
TRBJ1-4 TRBV19 CASSPGTATNEKLFF
TRBJ1-2 TRBV5-4 CASSEGQPKGYGYTF
TRBJ2-1 TRBV27 CASRPTPLDYNEQFF
TRBJ1-5 TRBV7-9 CASSLATGIGYNQPQHF
TRBJ2-3 TRBV6-4 CASSSGGPADTQYF
TRBJ1-5 TRBV7-9 CASSLGQGRDQPQHF
TRBJ2-1 TRBV9 CASSVDPSGSYNEQFF